The clone carrying this TCR beta chain occurred once. Under the authors' procedure: From reference gene primer amplification, estimates of nucleated cell counts were derived. Using immunoSEQ multiplex PCR, the repertoire was profiled, and TCRdb retains in-frame clones only, with some absent. V, J and clone size are taken as reported in that table, and D and trimming were inferred from the DNA itself. There are fewer than 450,000 clones in the sample; 90% occur only once, and about 0.63% lies in the top ten. These data come from a study of blood T cell repertoires in COVID-19. Looking at the study overall: The study drew acute and convalescent COVID-19 samples from the United States, Italy and Spain.

The CDR3 has 15 amino acids. Germline V gene sequence: CDR1 LGHDT, CDR2 YNNKEL (reference sequence). V lost 1 base to trimming and J lost 6 bases; unmatched junction nucleotides: 6. Study members were between about 18 and 95 years old and lived in over 20 US regions. Participants' reported clinical history set cohort assignment. The rearrangement links TRBV3-1 (or the pseudogene TRBV3-2) to TRBJ1-1; 9 bases align to TRBD1. The sequenced sample was PBMCs or T cells enriched from blood (not recorded which). The TCR comes from a young man who had recovered from COVID-19. CDR3 sequence (DNA): TGTGCCAGCAGCCAAGTCGACAGGGGGTACCCTGAAGCTTTCTTT. Amino acid sequence: CASSQVDRGYPEAFF.